This is a list of T cell receptor beta chains from one sample in a study of blood T cell repertoires in COVID-19. Method: immunoSEQ multiplex PCR; TCRdb's copy keeps in-frame clones and lacks some. The sample yields under 150,000 clones, 88% seen once. Input material: peripheral blood. The receptors come from a man aged 50 to 59 with active or convalescent COVID-19. The CDR3 runs from the conserved cysteine through the conserved F or W. Fields, in order: V gene, D gene, clone size, J gene, CDR3 DNA, CDR3 protein. The D gene is left open where the match is weak. Size is stated for part of the rows, as once, few or many counts, or as a class when the clone is expanded.

v_call: TRBV6-6
d_call: -
clone_size: few
j_call: TRBJ1-6
cdr3_nt: TGTGCCAGCAGGATGGACAGAGTTAATTCACCCCTCCACTTT
cdr3_aa: CASRMDRVNSPLHF

v_call: TRBV9
d_call: TRBD1
clone_size: -
j_call: TRBJ2-7
cdr3_nt: TGTGCCAGCAGCGAAACAGGGGGCGGGTACGAGCAGTACTTC
cdr3_aa: CASSETGGGYEQYF

v_call: TRBV29-1
d_call: -
clone_size: -
j_call: TRBJ1-2
cdr3_nt: TGCAGCGTTGATGGTCAGAGGGGAGGCGGCATCTATGGCTACACCTTC
cdr3_aa: CSVDGQRGGGIYGYTF

v_call: TRBV9
d_call: TRBD1
clone_size: -
j_call: TRBJ2-7
cdr3_nt: TGTGCCAGCAGCTCCCAAGGGGGCAGGGTGGGTGTCTACGAGCAGTACTTC
cdr3_aa: CASSSQGGRVGVYEQYF

v_call: TRBV2
d_call: TRBD2
clone_size: -
j_call: TRBJ2-5
cdr3_nt: TGTGCCAGCAGTGGGACTAGCGTCTTCGGGAGGGAGACCCAGTACTTC
cdr3_aa: CASSGTSVFGRETQYF

v_call: TRBV7-2
d_call: -
clone_size: -
j_call: TRBJ2-6
cdr3_nt: TGTGCCAGTAAACGGGGTCTAAGCTCTGGGGCCAACGTCCTGACTTTC
cdr3_aa: CASKRGLSSGANVLTF

v_call: TRBV28
d_call: TRBD1
clone_size: -
j_call: TRBJ1-1
cdr3_nt: TGTGCCAGCAGTCCGGGACAGGGTATGTTGGAAGCTTTCTTT
cdr3_aa: CASSPGQGMLEAFF

v_call: TRBV4-2
d_call: TRBD2
clone_size: -
j_call: TRBJ2-3
cdr3_nt: TGTGCCAGCAGCCAAATTAGCGGGAGCACAGATACGCAGTATTTT
cdr3_aa: CASSQISGSTDTQYF

v_call: TRBV7-9
d_call: -
clone_size: -
j_call: TRBJ1-6
cdr3_nt: TGTGCCAGCAGCCAAGGACGGGAGTCTTATAATTCACCCCTCCACTTT
cdr3_aa: CASSQGRESYNSPLHF

v_call: TRBV14
d_call: -
clone_size: many
j_call: TRBJ2-1
cdr3_nt: TGTGCCAGCAGCCAAGCAGGGTGGTACAATGAGCAGTTCTTC
cdr3_aa: CASSQAGWYNEQFF

v_call: TRBV11-2
d_call: -
clone_size: -
j_call: TRBJ1-4
cdr3_nt: TGTGCCAGCAGCCACCGACAGACAACTAATGAAAAACTGTTTTTT
cdr3_aa: CASSHRQTTNEKLFF

v_call: TRBV7-2
d_call: -
clone_size: -
j_call: TRBJ1-5
cdr3_nt: TGTGCCAGCAGCTTAAAAAACAGTAATCAGCCCCAGCATTTT
cdr3_aa: CASSLKNSNQPQHF

v_call: TRBV19
d_call: -
clone_size: -
j_call: TRBJ2-5
cdr3_nt: TGTGCCAGTAGTCTCGGACAGATTGGAATGAAAGAGACCCAGTACTTC
cdr3_aa: CASSLGQIGMKETQYF

v_call: TRBV9
d_call: TRBD1
clone_size: -
j_call: TRBJ1-5
cdr3_nt: TGTGCCAGCAGCCAGGGGGAGGGCAATCAGCCCCAGCATTTT
cdr3_aa: CASSQGEGNQPQHF

v_call: TRBV5-4
d_call: -
clone_size: -
j_call: TRBJ2-7
cdr3_nt: TGTGCCAGCAGCTTGGAGGGGGGGCAGTACGAGCAGTACTTC
cdr3_aa: CASSLEGGQYEQYF

v_call: TRBV18
d_call: TRBD2
clone_size: -
j_call: TRBJ2-3
cdr3_nt: TGTGCCAGCTCTCCGGCTAGCGGGGGGGAGACGCAGTATTTT
cdr3_aa: CASSPASGGETQYF

v_call: TRBV3-1/TRBV3-2
d_call: TRBD2
clone_size: -
j_call: TRBJ2-1
cdr3_nt: TGTGCCAGCAGCCTCGGGACTAGGTCCTTAAATGAGCAGTTCTTC
cdr3_aa: CASSLGTRSLNEQFF

v_call: TRBV9
d_call: -
clone_size: once
j_call: TRBJ2-7
cdr3_nt: TGTGCCAGCAGCGTAGAGGGTGGGAGAAATGACGAGCAGTACTTC
cdr3_aa: CASSVEGGRNDEQYF

v_call: TRBV28
d_call: -
clone_size: few
j_call: TRBJ1-5
cdr3_nt: TGTGCCAGCAGTTTACAAGGAGTCAATCAGCCCCAGCATTTT
cdr3_aa: CASSLQGVNQPQHF

v_call: TRBV2
d_call: TRBD1
clone_size: -
j_call: TRBJ1-1
cdr3_nt: TGTGCCAGCAGTGATCAGGGGGACACTGAAGCTTTCTTT
cdr3_aa: CASSDQGDTEAFF

v_call: TRBV4-1
d_call: TRBD1
clone_size: -
j_call: TRBJ2-3
cdr3_nt: TGCGCCAGCAGCCAAGTAGCCAGGGGGTCTGAAGATACGCAGTATTTT
cdr3_aa: CASSQVARGSEDTQYF

v_call: TRBV5-1
d_call: -
clone_size: -
j_call: TRBJ2-7
cdr3_nt: TGCGCCAGCACACTGGAGACCCCCTCCTCCGAGCAGTACTTC
cdr3_aa: CASTLETPSSEQYF

v_call: TRBV7-2
d_call: TRBD2
clone_size: -
j_call: TRBJ2-1
cdr3_nt: TGTGCCAGCAGCCGGGGACTAGCGGCTCCCAATGAGCAGTTCTTC
cdr3_aa: CASSRGLAAPNEQFF

v_call: TRBV27
d_call: -
clone_size: -
j_call: TRBJ1-5
cdr3_nt: TGTGCCAGCAGTTTATCTCCGACAGGTTCCAATCAGCCCCAGCATTTT
cdr3_aa: CASSLSPTGSNQPQHF